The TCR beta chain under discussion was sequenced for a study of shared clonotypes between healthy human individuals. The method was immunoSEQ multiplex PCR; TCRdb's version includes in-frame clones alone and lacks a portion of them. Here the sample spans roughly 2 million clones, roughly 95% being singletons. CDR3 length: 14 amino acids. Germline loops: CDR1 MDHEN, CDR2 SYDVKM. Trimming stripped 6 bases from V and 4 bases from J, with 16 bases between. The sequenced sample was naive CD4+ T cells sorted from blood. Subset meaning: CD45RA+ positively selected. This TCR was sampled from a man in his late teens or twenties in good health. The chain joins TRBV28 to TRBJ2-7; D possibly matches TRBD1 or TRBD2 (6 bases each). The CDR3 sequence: CASRRDTVLYEQYF. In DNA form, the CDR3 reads TGTGCCAGCAGGCGGGACACAGTACTTTACGAGCAGTACTTC.